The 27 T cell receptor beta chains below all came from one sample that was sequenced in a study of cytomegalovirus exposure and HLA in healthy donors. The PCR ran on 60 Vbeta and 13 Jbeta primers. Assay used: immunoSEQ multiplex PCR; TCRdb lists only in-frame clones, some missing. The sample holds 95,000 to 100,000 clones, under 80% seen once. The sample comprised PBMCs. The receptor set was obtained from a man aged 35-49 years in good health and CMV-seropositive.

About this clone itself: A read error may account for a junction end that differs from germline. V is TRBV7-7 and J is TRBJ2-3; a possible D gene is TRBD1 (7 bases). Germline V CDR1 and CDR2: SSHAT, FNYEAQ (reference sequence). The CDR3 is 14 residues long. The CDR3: CASSDPLRGEKQYF. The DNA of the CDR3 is TGTGCTAGCAGCGACCCCCTCAGGGGGGAGAAGCAGTATTTT.

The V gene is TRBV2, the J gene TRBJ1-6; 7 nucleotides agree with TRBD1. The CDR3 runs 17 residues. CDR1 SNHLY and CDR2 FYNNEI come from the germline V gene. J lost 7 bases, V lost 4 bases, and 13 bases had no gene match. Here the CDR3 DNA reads TGTGCCAGCAGTGGAGCCCTGAAACAGGGGTGGAATTCACCCCTCCACTTT. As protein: CASSGALKQGWNSPLHF.

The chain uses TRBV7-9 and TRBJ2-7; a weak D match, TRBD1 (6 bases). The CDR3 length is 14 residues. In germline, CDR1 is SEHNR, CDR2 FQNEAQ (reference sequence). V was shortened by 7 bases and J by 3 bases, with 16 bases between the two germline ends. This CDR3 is CASTENTGSYEQYF. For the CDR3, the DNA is TGTGCCAGCACCGAGAACACAGGGAGCTACGAGCAGTACTTC. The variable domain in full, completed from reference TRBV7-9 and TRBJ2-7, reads DTGVSQNPRHKITKRGQNVTFRCDPISEHNRLYWYRQTLGQGPEFLTYFQNEAQLEKSRLLSDRFSAERPKGSFSTLEIQRTEQGDSAMYLCASTENTGSYEQYFGPGTRLTVT.

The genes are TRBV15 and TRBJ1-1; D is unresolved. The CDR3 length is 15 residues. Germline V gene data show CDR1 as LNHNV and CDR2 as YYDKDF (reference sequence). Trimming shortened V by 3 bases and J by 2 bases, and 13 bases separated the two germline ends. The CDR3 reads CATSREKGSNTEAFF. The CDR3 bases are TGTGCCACCAGCAGGGAGAAAGGCTCAAACACTGAAGCTTTCTTT.

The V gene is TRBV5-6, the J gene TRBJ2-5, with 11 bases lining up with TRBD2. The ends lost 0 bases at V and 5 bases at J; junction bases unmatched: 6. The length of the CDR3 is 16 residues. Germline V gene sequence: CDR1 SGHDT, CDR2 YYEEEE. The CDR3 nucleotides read TGTGCCAGCAGCTTGGCCACTAGCGGGAGATGGGAGACCCAGTACTTC. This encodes CASSLATSGRWETQYF. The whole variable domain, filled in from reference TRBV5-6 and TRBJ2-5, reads DAGVTQSPTHLIKTRGQQVTLRCSPKSGHDTVSWYQQALGQGPQFIFQYYEEEERQRGNFPDRFSGHQFPNYSSELNVNALLLGDSALYLCASSLATSGRWETQYFGPGTRLLVL.

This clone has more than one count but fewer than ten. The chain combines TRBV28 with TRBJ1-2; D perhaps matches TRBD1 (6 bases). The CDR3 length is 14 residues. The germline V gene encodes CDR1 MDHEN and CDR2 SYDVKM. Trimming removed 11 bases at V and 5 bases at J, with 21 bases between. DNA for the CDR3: TGTGCCGCCCAGAGTCAAGGACAGTTTTATGGCTACACCTTC. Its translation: CAAQSQGQFYGYTF.

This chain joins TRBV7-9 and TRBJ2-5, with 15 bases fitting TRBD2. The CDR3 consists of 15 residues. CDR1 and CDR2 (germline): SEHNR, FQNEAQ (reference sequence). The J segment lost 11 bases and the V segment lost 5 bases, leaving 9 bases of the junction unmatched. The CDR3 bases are TGTGCCAGCAGCACCTGGACTAGCGGGAGGGGTGAGCAGTACTTC. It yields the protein CASSTWTSGRGEQYF.

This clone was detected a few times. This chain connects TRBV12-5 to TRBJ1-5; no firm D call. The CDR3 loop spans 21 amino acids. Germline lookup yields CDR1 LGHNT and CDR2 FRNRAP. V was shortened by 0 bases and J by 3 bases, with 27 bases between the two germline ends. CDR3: CASGLVRGPTSNGFTNQPQHF. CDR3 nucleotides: TGTGCTAGTGGTTTGGTACGAGGTCCAACGTCGAATGGATTTACCAATCAGCCCCAGCATTTT.

This CDR3 is CASSDSSRGDTEAFF. In DNA form, the CDR3 reads TGCGCCAGCAGTGATTCTTCGAGAGGTGACACTGAAGCTTTCTTT. The V gene is TRBV10-1, the J gene TRBJ1-1; no clear D gene. Germline V gene data show CDR1 as WNHNN and CDR2 as SYGVQD (reference sequence). The CDR3 consists of 15 residues. V lost 3 bases and J lost 3, with 14 bases in between.

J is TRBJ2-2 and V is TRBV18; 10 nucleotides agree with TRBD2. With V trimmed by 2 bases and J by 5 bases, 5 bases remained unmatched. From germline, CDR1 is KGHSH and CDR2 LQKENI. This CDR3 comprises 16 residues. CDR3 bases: TGTGCCAGCTCACCATCTAGCGGGAGTGGGACCGGGGAGCTGTTTTTT. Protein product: CASSPSSGSGTGELFF.

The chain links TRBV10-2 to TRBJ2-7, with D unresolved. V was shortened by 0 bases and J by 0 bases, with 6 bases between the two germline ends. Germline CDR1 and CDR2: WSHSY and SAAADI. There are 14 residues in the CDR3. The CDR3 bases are TGCGCCAGCAGTGAGTCCCGACACTCCTACGAGCAGTACTTC. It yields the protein CASSESRHSYEQYF.

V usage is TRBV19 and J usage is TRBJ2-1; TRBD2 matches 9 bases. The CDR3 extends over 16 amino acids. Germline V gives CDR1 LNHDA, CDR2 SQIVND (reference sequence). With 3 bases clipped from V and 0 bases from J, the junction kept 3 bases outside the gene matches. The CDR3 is CASSMDSGSSYNEQFF. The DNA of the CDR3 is TGTGCCAGTAGTATGGATAGCGGGAGCTCCTACAATGAGCAGTTCTTC.

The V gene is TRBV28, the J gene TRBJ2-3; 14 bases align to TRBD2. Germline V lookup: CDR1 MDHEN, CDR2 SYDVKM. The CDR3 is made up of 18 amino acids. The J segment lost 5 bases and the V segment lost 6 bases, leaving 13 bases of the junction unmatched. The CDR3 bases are TGTGCCAGCAGCACCCACCCGGGACTAGCGGGAGCCGGAGATACGCAGTATTTT. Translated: CASSTHPGLAGAGDTQYF.

The CDR3 protein is CASSRQGPYGYTF. DNA of the CDR3: TGTGCCAGCAGCCGGCAGGGCCCCTATGGCTACACCTTC. The chain uses TRBV7-9 and TRBJ1-2, with D possibly being TRBD1 (5 bases). This CDR3 has 13 residues. Germline CDR1 reads SEHNR; CDR2 reads FQNEAQ (reference sequence). Trimming removed 5 bases at V and 4 bases at J, with 11 bases between.

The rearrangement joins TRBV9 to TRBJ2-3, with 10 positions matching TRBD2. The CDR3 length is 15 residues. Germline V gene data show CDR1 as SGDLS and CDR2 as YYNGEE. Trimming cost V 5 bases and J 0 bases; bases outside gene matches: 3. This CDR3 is CASSSGGLSTDTQYF. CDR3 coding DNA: TGTGCCAGCAGTAGCGGGGGGCTTAGCACAGATACGCAGTATTTT.

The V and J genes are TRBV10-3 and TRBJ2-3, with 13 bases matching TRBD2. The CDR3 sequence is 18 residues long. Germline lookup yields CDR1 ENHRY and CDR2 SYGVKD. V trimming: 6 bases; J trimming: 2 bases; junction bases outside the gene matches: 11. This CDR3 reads CAIRTSGGTPSNTDTQYF. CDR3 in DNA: TGTGCCATCAGGACTAGCGGGGGGACCCCTTCGAACACAGATACGCAGTATTTT.

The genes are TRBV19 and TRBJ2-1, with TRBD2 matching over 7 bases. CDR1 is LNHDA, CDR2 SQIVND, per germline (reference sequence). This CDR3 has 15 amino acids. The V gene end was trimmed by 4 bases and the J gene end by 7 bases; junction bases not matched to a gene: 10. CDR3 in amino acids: CASSKGTTQRNEQFF. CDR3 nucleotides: TGTGCCAGTAGTAAAGGGACTACACAGAGGAATGAGCAGTTCTTC.

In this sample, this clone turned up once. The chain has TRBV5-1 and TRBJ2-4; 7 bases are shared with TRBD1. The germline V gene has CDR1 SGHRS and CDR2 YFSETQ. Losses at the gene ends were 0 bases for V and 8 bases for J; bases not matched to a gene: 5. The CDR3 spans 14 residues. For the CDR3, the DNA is TGCGCCAGCAGCTTGGGACAGGGTGGCGACATTCAGTACTTC. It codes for CASSLGQGGDIQYF.

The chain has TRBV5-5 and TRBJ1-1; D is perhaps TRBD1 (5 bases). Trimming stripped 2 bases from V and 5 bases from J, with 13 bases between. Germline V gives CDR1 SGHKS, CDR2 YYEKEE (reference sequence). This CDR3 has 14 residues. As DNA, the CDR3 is TGTGCCAGCAGCTTATATGACAGCGAAACTGAAGCTTTCTTT. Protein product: CASSLYDSETEAFF.

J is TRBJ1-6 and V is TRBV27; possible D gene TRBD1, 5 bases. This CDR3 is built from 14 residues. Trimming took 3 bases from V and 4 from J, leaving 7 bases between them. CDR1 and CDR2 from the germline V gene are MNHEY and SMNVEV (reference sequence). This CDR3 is CASSFTGYNSPLHF. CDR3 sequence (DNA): TGTGCCAGCAGTTTCACAGGTTATAATTCACCCCTCCACTTT.

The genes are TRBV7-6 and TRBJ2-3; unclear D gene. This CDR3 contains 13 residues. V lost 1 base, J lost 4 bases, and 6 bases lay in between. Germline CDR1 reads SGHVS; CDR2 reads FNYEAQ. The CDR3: CASSLVGPDTQYF. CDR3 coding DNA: TGTGCCAGCAGCTTAGTTGGGCCAGATACGCAGTATTTT.

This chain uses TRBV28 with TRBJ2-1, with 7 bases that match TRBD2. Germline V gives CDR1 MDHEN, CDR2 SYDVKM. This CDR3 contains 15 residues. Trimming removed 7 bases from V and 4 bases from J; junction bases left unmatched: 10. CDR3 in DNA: TGTGCCAGCATTTCTCGGGGGGAGGAGTACAATGAGCAGTTCTTC. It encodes CASISRGEEYNEQFF.

CDR3 nucleotide sequence: TGTGCCAGCAGCTTGGTTGGGGCAGCGAACACCGGGGAGCTGTTTTTT. Translation: CASSLVGAANTGELFF. The chain employs TRBV5-4 and TRBJ2-2, with D perhaps TRBD1 (5 bases). This CDR3 spans 16 amino acids. CDR1 is SGHNT, CDR2 YYREEE, per germline (reference sequence). The V end lost 0 bases, the J end lost 0 bases, and 9 bases lay between the germline ends.

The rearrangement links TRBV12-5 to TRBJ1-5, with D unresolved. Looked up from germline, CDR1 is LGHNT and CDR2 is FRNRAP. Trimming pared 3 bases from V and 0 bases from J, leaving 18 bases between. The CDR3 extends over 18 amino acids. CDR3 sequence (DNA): TGTGCTAGTGGTTTTCGCTACACCGGGAATGATAGCAATCAGCCCCAGCATTTT. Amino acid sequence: CASGFRYTGNDSNQPQHF.

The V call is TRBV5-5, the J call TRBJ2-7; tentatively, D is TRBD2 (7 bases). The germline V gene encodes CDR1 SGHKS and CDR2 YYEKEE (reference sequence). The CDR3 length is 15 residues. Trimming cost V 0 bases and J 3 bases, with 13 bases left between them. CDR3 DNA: TGTGCCAGCAGCTTGGGGGGGGGCGAGGGCTACGAGCAGTACTTC. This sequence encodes CASSLGGGEGYEQYF.

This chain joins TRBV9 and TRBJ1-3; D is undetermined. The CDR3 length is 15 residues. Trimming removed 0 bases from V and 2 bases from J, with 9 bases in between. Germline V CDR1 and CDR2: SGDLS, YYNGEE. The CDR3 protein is CASSVAPRAGNTIYF. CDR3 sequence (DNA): TGTGCCAGCAGCGTAGCTCCGAGGGCTGGAAACACCATATATTTT.

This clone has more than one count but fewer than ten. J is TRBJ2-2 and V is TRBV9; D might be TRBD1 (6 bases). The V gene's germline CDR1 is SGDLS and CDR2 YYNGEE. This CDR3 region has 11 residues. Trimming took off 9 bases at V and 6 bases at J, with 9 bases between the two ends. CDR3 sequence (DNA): TGTGCCACGGGGACACCCGGGGAGCTGTTTTTT. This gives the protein CATGTPGELFF.